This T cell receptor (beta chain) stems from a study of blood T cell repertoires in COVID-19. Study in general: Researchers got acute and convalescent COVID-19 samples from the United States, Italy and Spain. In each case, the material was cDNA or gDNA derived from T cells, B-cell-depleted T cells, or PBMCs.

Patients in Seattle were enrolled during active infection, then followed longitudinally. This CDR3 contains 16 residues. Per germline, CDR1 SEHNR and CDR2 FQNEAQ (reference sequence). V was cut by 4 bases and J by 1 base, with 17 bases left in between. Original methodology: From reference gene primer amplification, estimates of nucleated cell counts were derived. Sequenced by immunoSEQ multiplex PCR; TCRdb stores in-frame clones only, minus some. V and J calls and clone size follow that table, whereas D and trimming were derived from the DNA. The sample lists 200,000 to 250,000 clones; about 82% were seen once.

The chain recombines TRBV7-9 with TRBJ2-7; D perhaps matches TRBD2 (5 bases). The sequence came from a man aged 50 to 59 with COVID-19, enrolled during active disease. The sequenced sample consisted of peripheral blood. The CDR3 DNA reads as TGTGCCAGCAGCTCAACTAGGGATCCGGTGTCCTACGAGCAGTACTTC. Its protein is CASSSTRDPVSYEQYF.